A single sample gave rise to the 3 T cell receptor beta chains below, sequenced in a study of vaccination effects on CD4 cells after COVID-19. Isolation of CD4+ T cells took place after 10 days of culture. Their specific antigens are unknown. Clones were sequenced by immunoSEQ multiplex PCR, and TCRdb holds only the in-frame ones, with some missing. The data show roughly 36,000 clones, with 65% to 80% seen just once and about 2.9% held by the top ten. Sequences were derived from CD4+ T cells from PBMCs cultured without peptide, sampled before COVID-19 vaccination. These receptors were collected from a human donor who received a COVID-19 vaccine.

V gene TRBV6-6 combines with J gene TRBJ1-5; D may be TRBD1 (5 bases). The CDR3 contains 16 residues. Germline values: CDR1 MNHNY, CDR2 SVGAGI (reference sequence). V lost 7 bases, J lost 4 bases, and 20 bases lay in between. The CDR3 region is CASIYGDHGENQPQHF. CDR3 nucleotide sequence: TGTGCCAGCATCTACGGGGACCACGGCGAGAATCAGCCCCAGCATTTT.

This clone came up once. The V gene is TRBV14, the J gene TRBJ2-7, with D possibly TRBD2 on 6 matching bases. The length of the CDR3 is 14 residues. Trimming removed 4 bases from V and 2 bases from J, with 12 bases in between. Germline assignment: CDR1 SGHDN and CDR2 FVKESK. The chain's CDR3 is CASSRPGLTYEQYF. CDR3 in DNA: TGTGCCAGCAGCCGCCCGGGACTTACCTACGAGCAGTACTTC.

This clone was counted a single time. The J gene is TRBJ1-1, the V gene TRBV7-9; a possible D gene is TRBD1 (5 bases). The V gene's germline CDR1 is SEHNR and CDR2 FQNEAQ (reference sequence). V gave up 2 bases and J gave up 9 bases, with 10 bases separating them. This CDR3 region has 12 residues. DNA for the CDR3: TGTGCCAGCAGCTTATATGGGGGACAAGCTTTCTTT. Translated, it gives CASSLYGGQAFF.